This T cell receptor (beta chain) was identified during a study of cytomegalovirus exposure and HLA in healthy donors. Study-wide results and limits: In a later analysis, TCR beta V- and J-gene trimming showed a link to a missense DCLRE1C variant. Altogether, around 160 TCR beta chains were recorded as cytomegalovirus-associated. Donors belonging to an Asian-associated ancestry cluster reportedly showed fewer N-insertions in productive TCRs than the approximately 700-donor mean, according to what a later analysis found. Later analysis suggested links between common viral pathogens and several top significant clusters.

As to this clone: Its antigen is unknown.

Germline CDR1 is SGHDT and CDR2 is YYEEEE. The V gene end was trimmed by 4 bases and the J gene end by 2 bases; junction bases not matched to a gene: 3. The CDR3 is made up of 14 amino acids. PCR employed 60 Vbeta and 13 Jbeta primers. TCRdb's table, derived via immunoSEQ multiplex PCR, lists solely in-frame clones and lacks some. Of fewer than 250,000 clones in the sample, approximately 82% were seen once. The specimen sequenced was PBMCs. This TCR derives from a young man in good health and CMV-seronegative. The chain couples TRBV5-6 to TRBJ2-1, with TRBD2 matching 7 bases. CDR3 DNA: TGTGCCAGCAGCGGGAGGGCCGCCTACAATGAGCAGTTCTTC. Translating gives CASSGRAAYNEQFF.